This TCR beta chain was sequenced during a study of T cell changes during pregnancy in multiple sclerosis. The CDR3 extends over 13 amino acids. The V segment lost 4 bases and the J segment 4 bases; nucleotides outside the gene matches: 4. Germline V gene sequence: CDR1 ENHRY, CDR2 SYGVKD. Here immunoSEQ multiplex PCR was the method, and the copy in TCRdb shows in-frame clones only, minus some. The sample records approximately 29,000 clones, 85% to 95% being singletons. The V call is TRBV10-3, the J call TRBJ2-7, with 7 bases identical to TRBD1. The TCR originated in a female donor with multiple sclerosis, enrolled in a pregnancy study. The sample consisted of CD8+ T cells from peripheral blood mononuclear cells, taken before pregnancy. CDR3 sequence: CAISGAGGYEQYF. CDR3 nucleotide sequence: TGTGCCATCAGTGGGGCAGGGGGATACGAGCAGTACTTC.